A selection of T cell receptor beta chains follows, all from one sample in a study of OX40 agonist ivuxolimab in advanced cancers. Repertoires were generated with immunoSEQ multiplex PCR, while TCRdb's copy carries only in-frame clones and drops some. The sample records some 17,000 clones, more than 85% being singletons. The input for sequencing was CD4+ or CD8+ T cells sorted from blood, taken in a trial of the OX40 agonist ivuxolimab. The receptors derive from an adult with an advanced solid tumor such as melanoma, head and neck, liver or kidney cancer. Each CDR3 is given with its conserved first and last residue. Each record gives: J gene, V gene, CDR3 protein.

TRBJ1-1 | TRBV7-9 | CASSTQQGINTEAFF
TRBJ2-7 | TRBV6-5 | CASSLGHAFYEQYF
TRBJ2-7 | TRBV30 | CAWSVFGAAQTYEQYF
TRBJ1-1 | TRBV9 | CASSVVGEAEAFF
TRBJ2-6 | TRBV1 | CTSSRAQSRANVLTF
TRBJ1-6 | TRBV27 | CASSLLTEIFNSPLHF
TRBJ2-1 | TRBV7-9 | CASIHRDRAYNEQFF
TRBJ1-4 | TRBV2 | CASLWQGGGSLDEKLFF
TRBJ1-1 | TRBV9 | CASSAYTTENTEAFF
TRBJ1-1 | TRBV7-6 | CASSTGGEYTEAFF